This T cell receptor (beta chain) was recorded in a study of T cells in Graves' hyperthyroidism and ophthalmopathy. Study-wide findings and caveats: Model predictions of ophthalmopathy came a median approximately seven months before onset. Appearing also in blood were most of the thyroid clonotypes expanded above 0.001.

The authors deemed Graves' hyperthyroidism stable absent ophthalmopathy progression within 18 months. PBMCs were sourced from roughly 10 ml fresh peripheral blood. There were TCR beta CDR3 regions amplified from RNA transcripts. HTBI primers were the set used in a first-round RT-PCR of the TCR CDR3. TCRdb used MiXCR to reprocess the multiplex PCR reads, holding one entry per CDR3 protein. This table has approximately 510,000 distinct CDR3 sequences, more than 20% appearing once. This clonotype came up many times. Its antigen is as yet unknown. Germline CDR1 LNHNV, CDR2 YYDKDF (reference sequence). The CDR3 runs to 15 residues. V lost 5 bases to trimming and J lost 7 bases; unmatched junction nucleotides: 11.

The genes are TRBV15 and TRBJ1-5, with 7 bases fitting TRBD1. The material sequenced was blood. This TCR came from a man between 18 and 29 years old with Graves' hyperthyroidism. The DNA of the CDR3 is TGTGCCACCAGCGCTTCAGGGGGTGTGGGCCAGCCCCAGCATTTT. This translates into CATSASGGVGQPQHF.